A selection of T cell receptor beta chains follows, all from one sample in a study of blood T cell repertoires in COVID-19. The table came from immunoSEQ multiplex PCR; TCRdb's copy has only in-frame clones and leaves some out. This sample carries 190,000 or so clones, roughly four fifths of them seen once, and the ten largest clones take around 9%. The sample comprised PBMCs or T cells enriched from blood (not recorded which). Source of these receptors: a man aged 35 to 55 who had recovered from COVID-19. Each CDR3 is given with its conserved first and last residue. The order of the fields is clone size, J gene, V gene, D gene, CDR3 DNA, CDR3 protein. D genes are given only for firm matches. Only part of the rows carry a size: once, few, many, or a class if the clone is expanded.

- | TRBJ2-1 | TRBV28 | TRBD2 | TGTGCCAGCAGTCTCGGGACTAGCGGGAGGGCCTACAATGAGCAGTTCTTC | CASSLGTSGRAYNEQFF
- | TRBJ1-1 | TRBV5-1 | - | TGCGCCAGCAGCGCAGGGAGGTCGGACACTGAAGCTTTCTTT | CASSAGRSDTEAFF
- | TRBJ1-1 | TRBV29-1 | TRBD1 | TGCAGCGTCCGGGACAGGGCGAACACTGAAGCTTTCTTT | CSVRDRANTEAFF
few | TRBJ2-1 | TRBV10-3 | - | TGTGCCATCAGGCGGGACCCAGGCAATGAGCAGTTCTTC | CAIRRDPGNEQFF
- | TRBJ2-5 | TRBV5-1 | - | TGCGCCAGCAGCTTGGCCAATAAGGCGGGAATTGGGACCCAGTACTTC | CASSLANKAGIGTQYF
once | TRBJ1-1 | TRBV19 | - | TGTGCCAGTAGTCATTCCCGCCGGGGGACTGAAGCTTTCTTT | CASSHSRRGTEAFF
- | TRBJ1-1 | TRBV5-1 | TRBD1 | TGCGCCAGCACCGGACAGGGGATGAGCACTGAAGCTTTCTTT | CASTGQGMSTEAFF
- | TRBJ2-6 | TRBV11-2 | - | TGTGCCACCTCCGCGCGGGCGCCTGCCTCTGGGGCCAACGTCCTGACTTTC | CATSARAPASGANVLTF
- | TRBJ2-5 | TRBV6-5 | - | TGTGCCAGCAGCAGGAAAGGGGGGGGAGAGACCCAGTACTTC | CASSRKGGGETQYF
- | TRBJ2-2 | TRBV18 | - | TGTGCCAGTCAAACCGGGACTCTAAACACCGGGGAGCTGTTTTTT | CASQTGTLNTGELFF
few | TRBJ2-7 | TRBV28 | - | TGTGCCAGCAGTTTGGGGGGTAGCAGCTACGAGCAGTACTTC | CASSLGGSSYEQYF
- | TRBJ2-3 | TRBV18 | - | TGTGCCAGCTCACTAGTGACAGCCGGGACGCAGTATTTT | CASSLVTAGTQYF
- | TRBJ1-2 | TRBV6-5 | - | TGTGCCAGCAGTTACGGTACGGGAGGCTACACCTTC | CASSYGTGGYTF
once | TRBJ2-1 | TRBV18 | - | TGTGCCAGCACAGGGAGTGAAGAGCAGTTCTTC | CASTGSEEQFF
once | TRBJ1-1 | TRBV4-2 | - | TGTGCCAGCAGCCAATGGGGGGGTGAAGCTTTCTTT | CASSQWGGEAFF
- | TRBJ2-7 | TRBV6-1 | TRBD1 | TGTGCCAGCAGTGAACTGGACAGGGCTACCTACGAGCAGTACTTC | CASSELDRATYEQYF
- | TRBJ1-6 | TRBV29-1 | TRBD1 | TGCAGCGTTGAAGGGGACAGACCTCCTTGGAATTCACCCCTCCACTTT | CSVEGDRPPWNSPLHF
once | TRBJ1-2 | TRBV3-1/TRBV3-2 | - | TGTGCCAGCAGCCAGGTGGGCGCCCGAAGCCTTTATGGCTACACCTTC | CASSQVGARSLYGYTF
- | TRBJ1-4 | TRBV25-1 | - | TGTGCCAGCAGTGCGGCAGGGAATAATGAAAAACTGTTTTTT | CASSAAGNNEKLFF
- | TRBJ2-2 | TRBV5-4 | TRBD1 | TGTGCCAGCAGCAACAGGGGCCCCGGGGAGCTGTTTTTT | CASSNRGPGELFF
few | TRBJ1-1 | TRBV25-1 | - | TGTGCCAGCAGGGGGCCCGGGACTTCGAACACTGAAGCTTTCTTT | CASRGPGTSNTEAFF
- | TRBJ1-4 | TRBV30 | - | TGTGCCTGGAGTGCGGGGAAAGGGACTAATGAAAAACTGTTTTTT | CAWSAGKGTNEKLFF
few | TRBJ2-5 | TRBV4-1 | - | TGCGCCAGCAGCAGAAATCCTCTAGGGGGAGAGACCCAGTACTTC | CASSRNPLGGETQYF
- | TRBJ1-1 | TRBV7-9 | - | TGTGCCAGCAGCTTAGGGGCAGGGGAGGCTTTCTTT | CASSLGAGEAFF
- | TRBJ2-7 | TRBV2 | - | TGTGCCAGCACCTCCCGGGAGCCCTACGAGCAGTACTTC | CASTSREPYEQYF
- | TRBJ2-3 | TRBV7-3 | TRBD2 | TGTGCCAGCAGCTCTAGCGGGGGGGCGACAGATACGCAGTATTTT | CASSSSGGATDTQYF
few | TRBJ2-2 | TRBV5-1 | TRBD2 | TGCGCCAGCAGCTCGGGGACTAGCGGAAACACCGGGGAGCTGTTTTTT | CASSSGTSGNTGELFF
- | TRBJ1-1 | TRBV5-1 | - | TGCGCCAGCAGCTTGAATTCCGGTCGTAATGAAGCTTTCTTT | CASSLNSGRNEAFF
- | TRBJ2-2 | TRBV7-3 | - | TGTGCCAGCAGCTTAACGACAGGGAGGACCGGGGAGCTGTTTTTT | CASSLTTGRTGELFF
once | TRBJ2-5 | TRBV29-1 | - | TGCAGCTCCTCAGGGTCCGAGACCCAGTACTTC | CSSSGSETQYF
few | TRBJ1-6 | TRBV19 | - | TGTGCCAGTAGTTTTAGCTCCTATAATTCACCCCTCCACTTT | CASSFSSYNSPLHF
- | TRBJ2-1 | TRBV30 | - | TGTGCCTGGAGGGGGGGGGCATGGAATGAGCAGTTCTTC | CAWRGGAWNEQFF
- | TRBJ2-5 | TRBV6-5 | - | TGTGCCAGCAGACGACCCGGGACTGGAGAAGAGACCCAGTACTTC | CASRRPGTGEETQYF
- | TRBJ2-7 | TRBV7-3 | TRBD2 | TGTGCCAGCAGCGAAACAACGGGGGGGAGTATTCACTTC | CASSETTGGSIHF
- | TRBJ2-7 | TRBV30 | TRBD1 | TGTGCCTGGAGTGTAACAGGGACAGGGAGCGAGCAGTACTTC | CAWSVTGTGSEQYF
- | TRBJ2-1 | TRBV5-4 | TRBD2 | TGTGCCAGCAGCTTGCAGGTGTCTAGCGGGAGGTTTGAGCAGTTCTTC | CASSLQVSSGRFEQFF
many | TRBJ1-2 | TRBV6-1 | - | TGTGCCAGCAGTGAGCCCCGGGGCTACACCTTC | CASSEPRGYTF
- | TRBJ2-5 | TRBV30 | - | TGTGCCTGGAGTCAAGGGGCCTCCGAAGGGACCCAGTACTTC | CAWSQGASEGTQYF
few | TRBJ2-2 | TRBV19 | - | TGTGCCAGTAGTATCGCTTGGAGGGGGCGGGTCGGGGAGCTGTTTTTT | CASSIAWRGRVGELFF
- | TRBJ1-1 | TRBV2 | - | TGTGCCAGCAGTGAACAGGGGTGGGTCACTGAAGCTTTCTTT | CASSEQGWVTEAFF
- | TRBJ1-4 | TRBV18 | - | TGTGCCAGCTCACGGGGGCTGACAGATGAAAAACTGTTTTTT | CASSRGLTDEKLFF
- | TRBJ2-1 | TRBV5-1 | - | TGCGCAACCTCAGGGTCAGGAAATGAGCAGTTCTTC | CATSGSGNEQFF
once | TRBJ2-3 | TRBV3-1/TRBV3-2 | - | TGTGCCAGCAGCCAAAACCCCAGGGGCTACACAGATACGCAGTATTTT | CASSQNPRGYTDTQYF
- | TRBJ2-7 | TRBV30 | TRBD2 | TGTGCCTGGAAATGGACTAGCACCCCAGGCGAGCAGTACTTC | CAWKWTSTPGEQYF
- | TRBJ1-4 | TRBV6-6 | - | TGTGCCAGCAGTTACTCGGCAGGTTCTAATGAAAAACTGTTTTTT | CASSYSAGSNEKLFF
- | TRBJ1-1 | TRBV6-6 | - | TGTGCCAGCAGTTACTCGGCAACTGAAGCTTTCTTT | CASSYSATEAFF
- | TRBJ2-7 | TRBV12-3/TRBV12-4 | TRBD1 | TGTGCCAGCAGCCCAGGGGGCAGGTACGAGCAGTACTTC | CASSPGGRYEQYF
- | TRBJ1-5 | TRBV4-1 | TRBD1 | TGCGCCAGCAGCCAAATTACAGGGGTTAGCAATCAGCCCCAGCATTTT | CASSQITGVSNQPQHF
- | TRBJ1-2 | TRBV27 | TRBD1 | TGTGCCAGACCCTGGACAGGGGAGGGACTTTATGGCTACACCTTC | CARPWTGEGLYGYTF
once | TRBJ1-5 | TRBV28 | TRBD1 | TGTGCCAGCAGATCACAGGGGCGGCCCAATCAGCCCCAGCATTTT | CASRSQGRPNQPQHF
- | TRBJ1-4 | TRBV27 | TRBD1 | TGTGCCAGCAGCCCTTTAGACAGGGGGAGTGAAAAACTGTTTTTT | CASSPLDRGSEKLFF
- | TRBJ1-2 | TRBV7-9 | TRBD1 | TGTGCCAGCAGCTTGCGTCAGGGGGTATACTATGGCTACACCTTC | CASSLRQGVYYGYTF
- | TRBJ1-2 | TRBV30 | - | TGTGCCTGGACCAAACAGACAGTCAACTATGGCTACACCTTC | CAWTKQTVNYGYTF
- | TRBJ1-5 | TRBV7-2 | TRBD1 | TGTGCCAGCAGCCGTACAGGGGGCGCGAAACAGCCCCAGCATTTT | CASSRTGGAKQPQHF
- | TRBJ2-1 | TRBV5-1 | TRBD2 | TGCGCCAGCAGCTCTCAGGGGGCTAGCGGGGGTTACAATGAGCAGTTCTTC | CASSSQGASGGYNEQFF
- | TRBJ2-5 | TRBV6-5 | - | TGTGCCAGCAGGCAGGCTCTCGAATCCCAGTACTTC | CASRQALESQYF